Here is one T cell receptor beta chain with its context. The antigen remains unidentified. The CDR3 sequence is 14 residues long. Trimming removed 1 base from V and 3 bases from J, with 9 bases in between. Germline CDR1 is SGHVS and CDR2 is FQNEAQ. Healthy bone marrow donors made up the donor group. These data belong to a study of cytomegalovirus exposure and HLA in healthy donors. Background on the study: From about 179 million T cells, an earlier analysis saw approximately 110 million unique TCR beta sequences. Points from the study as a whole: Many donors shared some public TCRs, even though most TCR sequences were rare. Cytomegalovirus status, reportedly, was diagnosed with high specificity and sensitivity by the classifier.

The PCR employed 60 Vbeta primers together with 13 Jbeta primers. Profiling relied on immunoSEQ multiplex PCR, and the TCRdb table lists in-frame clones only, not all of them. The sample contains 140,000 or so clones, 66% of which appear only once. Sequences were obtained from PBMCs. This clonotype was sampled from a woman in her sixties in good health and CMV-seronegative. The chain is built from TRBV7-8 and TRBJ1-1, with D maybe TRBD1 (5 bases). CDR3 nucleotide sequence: TGTGCCAGCAGCTTAGATCAGGGTTACACTGAAGCTTTCTTT. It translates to CASSLDQGYTEAFF.